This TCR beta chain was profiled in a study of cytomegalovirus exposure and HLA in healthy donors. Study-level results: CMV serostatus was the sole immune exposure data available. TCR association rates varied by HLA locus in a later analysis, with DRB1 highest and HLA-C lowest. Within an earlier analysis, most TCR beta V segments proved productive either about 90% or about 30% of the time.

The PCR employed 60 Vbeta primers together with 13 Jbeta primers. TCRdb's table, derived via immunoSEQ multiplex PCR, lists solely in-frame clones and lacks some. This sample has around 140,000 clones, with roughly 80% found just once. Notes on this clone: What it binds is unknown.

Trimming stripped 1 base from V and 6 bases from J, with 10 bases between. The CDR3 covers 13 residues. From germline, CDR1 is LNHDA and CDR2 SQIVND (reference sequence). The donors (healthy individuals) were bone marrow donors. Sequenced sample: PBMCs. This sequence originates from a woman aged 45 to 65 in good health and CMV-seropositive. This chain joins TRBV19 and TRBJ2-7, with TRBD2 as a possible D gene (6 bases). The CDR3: CASSIVGGSEQYF. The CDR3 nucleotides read TGTGCCAGTAGTATAGTCGGGGGTTCCGAGCAGTACTTC.